The T cell receptor (beta chain) described here comes from a study of human T cells and chemical hapten exposure. This clonotype was recorded many times. Trimming at V came to 0 bases and at J to 0 bases, leaving 11 bases not matched to a gene. The germline V gene has CDR1 SGHRS and CDR2 YFSETQ. This CDR3 region has 19 residues. Time point noted: patch test 2, 6 weeks after DPC sensitization. Noted treatment: therapeutic diphenylcyclopropenone sensitization with weekly scalp DPC. TCRdb recomputed calls from the RACE reads with MiXCR, one row per CDR3 protein. In the table there are about 40,000 distinct CDR3 sequences, around 3% of which are singletons.

This clonotype was sampled from a middle-aged man with alopecia areata. Some clones in this sample may be carry-over from other donors' samples. The V call is TRBV5-1, the J call TRBJ2-2; TRBD1 matches at 7 bases. The material sequenced was whole blood, taken in connection with sensitization to the hapten diphenylcyclopropenone (DPC). The CDR3 region has the DNA TGCGCCAGCAGCTTGGGTCGACAGGGTCCCTTGTCGAACACCGGGGAGCTGTTTTTT. This gives the protein CASSLGRQGPLSNTGELFF.